Shown below are 24 T cell receptor beta chains from a single sample sequenced in a study of blood T cell repertoires in COVID-19 (dated by TCRdb to 2018 to 2020). The library was prepared using the immunoSEQ multiplex PCR assay. The clones in this table, taken by TCRdb from immuneACCESS, are in-frame only. Not every clone is retained; where verified, under half of the shortfall comes from an unresolved V gene, and the cause of the rest is unknown. In all, the sample holds 200,000 to 250,000 clones, and 70% to 90% of those were seen once. The ten most abundant clones make up over 3% of the sample. The source material was peripheral blood. Receptor source: a woman in her 30s who had recovered from COVID-19.

The gene calls are TRBV18 and TRBJ2-7; TRBD1 might be the D (6 bases). In germline, CDR1 is KGHSH, CDR2 LQKENI. This CDR3 contains 16 residues. Trimming removed 2 bases from V and 0 bases from J, with 14 bases in between. The CDR3 DNA sequence: TGTGCCAGCTCACCAAGATCCCAGGGGAGCTCCTACGAGCAGTACTTC. It codes for CASSPRSQGSSYEQYF.

The chain uses TRBV7-6 and TRBJ1-3, with D perhaps matching TRBD1 (5 bases). Germline lookup yields CDR1 SGHVS and CDR2 FNYEAQ. V was clipped by 0 bases and J by 9 bases, with 21 bases between them. CDR3 length equals 17 residues. CDR3: CASSLAPSQGPEGTIYF. The CDR3 nucleotides read TGTGCCAGCAGCTTAGCTCCTAGTCAGGGTCCGGAGGGCACCATATATTTT.

The chain has TRBV6-2 or TRBV6-3 and TRBJ2-7, with a possible D match to TRBD1 (6 bases). Germline CDR1 MNHEY, CDR2 SVGEGT. The V end lost 2 bases, the J end lost 0 bases, and 11 bases lay between the germline ends. This CDR3 spans 15 amino acids. The CDR3: CASSYAGTPSYEQYF. The CDR3 DNA reads TGTGCCAGCAGTTACGCCGGGACACCCTCCTACGAGCAGTACTTC.

The genes are TRBV7-2 and TRBJ2-5; the D gene is possibly TRBD2 (5 bases). From germline, CDR1 is SGHTA and CDR2 FQGNSA. There are 14 residues in the CDR3. Trimming stripped 0 bases from V and 4 bases from J, with 9 bases between. The CDR3 DNA reads TGTGCCAGCAGCTTAGCCGGGGTCAGAGAGACCCAGTACTTC. This codes for CASSLAGVRETQYF.

This chain joins TRBV27 and TRBJ1-4; possible D gene TRBD1, 5 bases. Trimming removed 6 bases at V and 5 bases at J, with 19 bases between. The CDR3 covers 16 residues. Germline CDR1 is MNHEY and CDR2 is SMNVEV (reference sequence). This chain's CDR3 is CASSLTTGGLNEKLFF. CDR3 coding DNA: TGTGCCAGCAGCCTCACTACAGGTGGTCTGAATGAAAAACTGTTTTTT.

About this clone: Other DNA sequences in the sample encode the same CDR3. The V and J genes are TRBV5-5 and TRBJ1-5, with a possible D match to TRBD1 (5 bases). The germline CDR1 and CDR2 sequences are SGHKS and YYEKEE (reference sequence). The CDR3 is 16 amino acids. V dropped 1 base and J dropped 0 bases, with 11 bases sitting between them. CDR3: CASSLTGGDSNQPQHF. CDR3 coding DNA: TGTGCCAGCAGCTTGACCGGAGGGGATAGCAATCAGCCCCAGCATTTT.

The rearrangement links TRBV2 to TRBJ2-3; 13 bases agree with TRBD2. V gave up 8 bases and J gave up 0 bases; unmatched junction bases: 5. Germline CDR1 SNHLY, CDR2 FYNNEI. The length of the CDR3 is 16 residues. CDR3 sequence (DNA): TGTGCCAGCGGGACTAGCGGGGCCCGTAGCACAGATACGCAGTATTTT. It codes for CASGTSGARSTDTQYF.

The chain uses TRBV19 and TRBJ1-1; D not resolved. The CDR3 consists of 14 residues. V lost 5 bases to trimming and J lost 3 bases, with 13 bases between them. Germline V lookup: CDR1 LNHDA, CDR2 SQIVND (reference sequence). The CDR3 DNA sequence: TGTGCCAGTAGTCTAGCGGCGGCCCACACTGAAGCTTTCTTT. Its translation is CASSLAAAHTEAFF.

The chain couples TRBV5-4 to TRBJ2-1, with D perhaps matching TRBD2 (6 bases). The V end was cut by 3 bases, the J end by 5 bases, with 15 bases between. The CDR3 has 15 amino acids. The germline V gene encodes CDR1 SGHNT and CDR2 YYREEE (reference sequence). The CDR3: CASSSRGTQNNEQFF. The DNA for the CDR3 is TGTGCCAGCAGCTCACGGGGGACTCAAAACAATGAGCAGTTCTTC.

The chain is built from TRBV6-1 and TRBJ2-1; D is perhaps TRBD2 (6 bases). The V gene's germline CDR1 is MNHNS and CDR2 SASEGT. V was clipped by 3 bases and J by 1 base, with 13 bases between them. The CDR3 loop spans 16 amino acids. The CDR3 DNA follows: TGTGCCAGCAGTGATTGGGCGGGGAGGTCCTACAATGAGCAGTTCTTC. The encoded protein is CASSDWAGRSYNEQFF.

This clone was counted only a few times. The J gene is TRBJ2-3, the V gene TRBV9; TRBD2 is a possible D gene (6 bases). Deletions cut 4 bases from V and 2 bases from J, with 20 bases between. Germline-derived CDR1 and CDR2 are SGDLS and YYNGEE. The CDR3 is 17 residues long. CDR3 coding DNA: TGTGCCAGCAGCCCTCAGGGCCCGGGAGATGCCACAGATACGCAGTATTTT. Amino acids: CASSPQGPGDATDTQYF.

This clone has more than one count but fewer than ten. The V and J genes are TRBV3-1 (or the pseudogene TRBV3-2) and TRBJ2-1; 7 nucleotides agree with TRBD1. With 4 bases clipped from V and 4 bases from J, the junction kept 7 bases outside the gene matches. The CDR3 consists of 15 residues. Germline V gives CDR1 LGHDT, CDR2 YNNKEL (reference sequence). CDR3 amino acids: CASSRRDRDYNEQFF. The CDR3 DNA reads TGTGCCAGCAGCCGCCGGGACAGAGATTACAATGAGCAGTTCTTC.

This chain connects TRBV11-2 to TRBJ2-3; 7 positions agree with TRBD2. This CDR3 is 17 amino acids long. The germline V gene has CDR1 SGHAT and CDR2 FQNNGV. Trimming removed 0 bases from V and 0 bases from J; junction bases left unmatched: 6. CDR3 in DNA: TGTGCCAGCAGCTTAGAATTTCTCGGGGGGAGCACAGATACGCAGTATTTT. Protein: CASSLEFLGGSTDTQYF.

The J gene is TRBJ1-6, the V gene TRBV6-1, with D tentatively TRBD1 (6 bases). The CDR3 contains 18 residues. V was pared by 2 bases and J by 5 bases, with 19 bases between. CDR1 and CDR2 (germline): MNHNS, SASEGT. CDR3: CASSESVTGHLDNSPLHF. The CDR3 DNA reads as TGTGCCAGCAGTGAATCAGTAACGGGACACCTCGATAATTCACCCCTCCACTTT.

V gene TRBV3-1 (or the pseudogene TRBV3-2) combines with J gene TRBJ2-1; TRBD1 matches 9 bases. Germline V CDR1 and CDR2: LGHDT, YNNKEL (reference sequence). V lost 7 bases, J lost 8 bases, and 21 bases stayed unmatched. The CDR3 is made up of 18 amino acids. CDR3 in amino acids: CASTPILPGQGYGDEQFF. CDR3 sequence (DNA): TGTGCCAGCACCCCGATCCTCCCGGGACAGGGTTACGGGGATGAGCAGTTCTTC.

The rearrangement uses TRBV30 and TRBJ1-1; TRBD1 aligns across 9 bases. After removal of 4 bases from V and 6 bases from J, the junction contained 9 bases not matched to a gene. The germline V gene has CDR1 GTSNPN and CDR2 SVGIG (reference sequence). CDR3 length: 14 amino acids. CDR3 in amino acids: CAWNPTGGVAEAFF. The CDR3, as DNA: TGTGCCTGGAACCCGACAGGGGGAGTGGCTGAAGCTTTCTTT.

The chain employs TRBV30 and TRBJ1-6; 8 positions match TRBD1. Germline assignment: CDR1 GTSNPN and CDR2 SVGIG (reference sequence). This CDR3 has 17 amino acids. J lost 0 bases, V lost 5 bases, and 9 bases had no gene match. Here the CDR3 DNA reads TGTGCCTGGCTTCCCGGGACAGGACACTCCTATAATTCACCCCTCCACTTT. Protein sequence: CAWLPGTGHSYNSPLHF. The full variable domain, in which reference TRBV30 and TRBJ1-6 provide the parts outside the CDR3, is SQTIHQWPATLVQPVGSPLSLECTVEGTSNPNLYWYRQAAGRGLQLLFYSVGIGQISSEVPQNLSASRPQDRQFILSSKKLLLSDSGFYLCAWLPGTGHSYNSPLHFGNGTRLTVT.

J is TRBJ2-7 and V is TRBV19, with TRBD2 identical over 11 bases. Germline V gene data show CDR1 as LNHDA and CDR2 as SQIVND (reference sequence). V dropped 5 bases and J dropped 3; count of bases not matched to a gene: 3. This CDR3 region has 14 residues. The CDR3 DNA sequence: TGTGCCAGTAGTTTGACTAGCGGGGACTACGAGCAGTACTTC. This encodes CASSLTSGDYEQYF.

This chain links TRBV6-2 or TRBV6-3 with TRBJ2-1; 11 bases line up with TRBD2. Germline CDR1 is MNHEY and CDR2 is SVGEGT. The V segment lost 5 bases and the J segment 7 bases; nucleotides outside the gene matches: 13. The CDR3 is made up of 17 amino acids. CDR3 residues: CASSPLSGLAGNNEQFF. The DNA of the CDR3 is TGTGCCAGCAGTCCCCTATCAGGACTAGCGGGTAATAATGAGCAGTTCTTC.

This clone was seen at least ten times. The V call is TRBV14, the J call TRBJ1-1; 7 bases match TRBD1. Trimming removed 0 bases from V and 0 bases from J; junction bases left unmatched: 13. Germline V CDR1 and CDR2: SGHDN, FVKESK. The CDR3 is 19 amino acids. The DNA for the CDR3 is TGTGCCAGCAGCCAAGATCGGTCGAGGGGGCTCATGATGAACACTGAAGCTTTCTTT. It encodes CASSQDRSRGLMMNTEAFF.

The rearrangement joins TRBV5-4 to TRBJ1-4, with 9 bases aligning to TRBD1. Germline V lookup: CDR1 SGHNT, CDR2 YYREEE (reference sequence). The CDR3 extends over 15 amino acids. Trimming took 4 bases from V and 8 from J; bases not matched to a gene: 9. Written as DNA, the CDR3 is TGTGCCAGCAGCCGACAGGGGGAGGAGAGGGAAAAACTGTTTTTT. Its translation is CASSRQGEEREKLFF.

The rearrangement links TRBV5-1 to TRBJ2-3; TRBD1 matches 8 bases. The CDR3 consists of 16 residues. Trimming cost V 4 bases and J 3 bases; bases outside gene matches: 10. CDR1 SGHRS and CDR2 YFSETQ come from the germline V gene. The chain's CDR3 is CASSPSGGARTDTQYF. The DNA for the CDR3 is TGCGCCAGCAGCCCATCAGGGGGCGCGAGGACAGATACGCAGTATTTT.

The chain recombines TRBV10-3 with TRBJ2-7; maybe TRBD2 (5 bases). V was clipped by 10 bases and J by 0 bases, with 19 bases between them. Per germline, CDR1 ENHRY and CDR2 SYGVKD. This CDR3 region has 15 residues. The CDR3 spells CATDPGKLSSYEQYF. The CDR3 nucleotides are TGTGCCACCGACCCCGGGAAATTAAGCTCCTACGAGCAGTACTTC.

The CDR3 here is CASSQRGGYEQYF. The CDR3 region has the DNA TGTGCCAGCAGCCAGAGGGGGGGCTACGAGCAGTACTTC. V usage is TRBV6-5 and J usage is TRBJ2-7; maybe TRBD2 (7 bases). The V and J ends lost 6 bases and 3 bases respectively, with 12 bases between them. The germline CDR1 and CDR2 sequences are MNHEY and SVGAGI. CDR3 length equals 13 residues.